This T cell receptor (beta chain) was obtained from a study of T-cell reconstitution after alpha-beta-depleted transplantation in children. General study points: Counts and diversity of T cells one year after transplant came mostly from newly produced T cells. Diversity of TCRbeta at day 60 was high in some patients, arising from surviving recipient T cells and thymic progenitors.

From germline, CDR1 is LNHDA and CDR2 SQIVND (reference sequence). Trimming took off 3 bases at V and 0 bases at J, with 9 bases between the two ends. The CDR3 runs 14 residues. Preparation of the TCRbeta library involved a method that used unique molecular identifiers. TCRdb reprocessed the PCR reads with MiXCR, giving one entry per CDR3 protein. The data contain 700,000 to 950,000 distinct CDR3 sequences, under 20% of them singletons. With regard to this clonotype: Antigen unknown.

The gene calls are TRBV19 and TRBJ2-7; D is undetermined. This specimen consisted of PBMCs, mostly from graft donor cells, obtained 360 days after TCRalphabeta/CD19-depleted stem cell transplant. The clonotype was recovered from a male patient aged 5 to 17 who had a stem cell transplant for acute lymphoblastic leukemia, so the T cells may come from the graft donor. As DNA, the CDR3 is TGTGCCAGTAGTATGGGTCCAGTCTCCTACGAGCAGTACTTC. Translating it yields CASSMGPVSYEQYF. The full variable domain, with the rest looked up from reference TRBV19 and TRBJ2-7, is DGGITQSPKYLFRKEGQNVTLSCEQNLNHDAMYWYRQDPGQGLRLIYYSQIVNDFQKGDIAEGYSVSREKKESFPLTVTSAQKNPTAFYLCASSMGPVSYEQYFGPGTRLTVT.